This T cell receptor beta chain stems from a study of blood T cell repertoires in COVID-19. For the study at large: Acute and convalescent COVID-19 samples came from the United States, Italy and Spain.

Germline values: CDR1 MNHEY, CDR2 SVGAGI. Trimming stripped 6 bases from V and 3 bases from J, with 12 bases between. This CDR3 is built from 14 residues. This clone was picked up one time. Sequencing was performed with immunoSEQ multiplex PCR; in TCRdb, only in-frame clones are kept and a portion is missing. The sample shows some 62,000 clones, more than 80% of them seen only once. This sequence joins TRBV6-5 and TRBJ2-1; a possible D gene is TRBD2 (6 bases). The sequencing sample was made of peripheral blood. The receptor's source is an older woman with COVID-19, enrolled during active disease. This CDR3 reads CASRSTGLYNEQFF. The CDR3 coding sequence is TGTGCCAGCAGATCTACGGGACTCTACAATGAGCAGTTCTTC.